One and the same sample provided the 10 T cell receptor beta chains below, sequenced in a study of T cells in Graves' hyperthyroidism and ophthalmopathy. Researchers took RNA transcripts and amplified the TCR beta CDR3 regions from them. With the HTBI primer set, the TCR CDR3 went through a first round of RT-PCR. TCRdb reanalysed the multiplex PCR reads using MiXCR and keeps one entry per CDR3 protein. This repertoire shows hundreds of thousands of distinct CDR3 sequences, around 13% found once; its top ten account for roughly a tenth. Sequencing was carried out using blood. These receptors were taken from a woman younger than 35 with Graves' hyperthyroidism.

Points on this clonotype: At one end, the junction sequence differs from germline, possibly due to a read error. The CDR3 protein is CASSLAAGTGLSSGANVPTF. The CDR3 DNA reads TGTGCCAGCAGCTTAGCGGCCGGGACAGGGCTTAGCTCTGGGGCCAACGTCCCGACTTTC. The chain links TRBV7-9 to TRBJ2-6; 9 bases match TRBD1. The CDR3 spans 20 residues. CDR1 and CDR2 (germline): SEHNR, FQNEAQ (reference sequence).

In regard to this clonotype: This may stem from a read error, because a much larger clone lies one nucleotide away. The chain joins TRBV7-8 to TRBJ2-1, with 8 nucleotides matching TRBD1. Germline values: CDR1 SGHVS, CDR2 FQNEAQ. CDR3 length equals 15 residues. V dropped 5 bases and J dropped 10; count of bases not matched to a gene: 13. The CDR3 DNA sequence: TGTGCCAGCAGCGACGAAGGACAGGGAAACTACGAGCAGTTCTTC. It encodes CASSDEGQGNYEQFF.

The CDR3 region has the DNA TGTGCCAGCTCACCACTACAGGGAGCCAGTGGGGCCAACGTCCTGACTTTC. It translates to CASSPLQGASGANVLTF. This chain links TRBV18 with TRBJ2-6; TRBD1 might be the D (6 bases). CDR3 length: 17 residues. Trimming shortened V by 1 base and J by 3 bases, and 13 bases separated the two germline ends. Germline V gene data show CDR1 as KGHSH and CDR2 as LQKENI.

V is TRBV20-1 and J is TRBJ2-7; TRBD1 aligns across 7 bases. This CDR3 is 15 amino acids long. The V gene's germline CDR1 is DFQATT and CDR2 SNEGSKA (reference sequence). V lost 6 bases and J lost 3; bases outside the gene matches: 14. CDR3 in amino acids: CSAITGDSVYYEQYF. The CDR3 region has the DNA TGCAGTGCCATTACAGGGGATTCGGTTTACTACGAGCAGTACTTC.

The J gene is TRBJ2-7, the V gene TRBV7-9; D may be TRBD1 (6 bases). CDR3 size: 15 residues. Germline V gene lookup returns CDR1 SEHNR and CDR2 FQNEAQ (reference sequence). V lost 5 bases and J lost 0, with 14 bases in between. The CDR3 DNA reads TGTGCCAGCAGCCTTATAGGGGGAACCTCCTACGAGCAGTACTTC. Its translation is CASSLIGGTSYEQYF.

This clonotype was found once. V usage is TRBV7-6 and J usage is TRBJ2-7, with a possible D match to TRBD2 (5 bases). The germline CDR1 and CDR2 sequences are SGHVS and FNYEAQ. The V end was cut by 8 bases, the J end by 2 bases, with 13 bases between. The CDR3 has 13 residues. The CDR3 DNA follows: TGTGCCAGCGGCCCGGAGGCACCCTACGAGCAGTACTTC. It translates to CASGPEAPYEQYF.

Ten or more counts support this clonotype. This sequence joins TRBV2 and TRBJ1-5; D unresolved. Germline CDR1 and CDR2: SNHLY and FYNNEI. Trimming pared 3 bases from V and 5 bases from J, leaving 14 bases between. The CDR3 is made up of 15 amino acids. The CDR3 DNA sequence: TGTGCCAGCAGTGAGAACCCCAGGAAACATCAGCCCCAGCATTTT. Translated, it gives CASSENPRKHQPQHF.

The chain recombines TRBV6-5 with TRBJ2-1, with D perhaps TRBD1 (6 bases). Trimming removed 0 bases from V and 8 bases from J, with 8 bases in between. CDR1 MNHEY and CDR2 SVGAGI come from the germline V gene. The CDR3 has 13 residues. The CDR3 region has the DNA TGTGCCAGCAGTTACTCGTCAGGGGATGAGCAGTTCTTC. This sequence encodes CASSYSSGDEQFF.

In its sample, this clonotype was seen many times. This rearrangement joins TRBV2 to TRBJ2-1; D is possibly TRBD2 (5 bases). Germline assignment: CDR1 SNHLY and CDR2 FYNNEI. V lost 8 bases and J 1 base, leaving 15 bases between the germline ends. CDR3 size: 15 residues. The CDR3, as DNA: TGTGCCAGCTTCTCCGGGATAGAGTCCTACAATGAGCAGTTCTTC. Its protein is CASFSGIESYNEQFF.

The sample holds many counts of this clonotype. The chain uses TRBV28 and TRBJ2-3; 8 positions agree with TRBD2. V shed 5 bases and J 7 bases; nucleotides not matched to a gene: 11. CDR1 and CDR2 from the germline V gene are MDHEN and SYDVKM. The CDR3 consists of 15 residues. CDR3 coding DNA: TGTGCCAGCAGTCGGACTAGCTCGTTCACTTATACGCAGTATTTT. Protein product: CASSRTSSFTYTQYF.